Sequencing of this T cell receptor (beta chain) was carried out in a study of T cell responses to AZD1222 COVID-19 vaccine (dated by TCRdb to the early 2020s). Turning to the overall study: AZD1222 recipients whose second dose came at about 4 weeks and those whose second dose came at about 12 weeks were combined into one group, since spike-specific TCR depth and breadth did not differ between the two schedules. TCR sequencing covered some 240 trial participants: nearly 210 given two doses of AZD1222 and about 26 given two doses of MenACWY control vaccine. Trial participants were enrolled into age subgroups of 18-55, 56-69 and 70-plus years, which contained about 150, 28 and 57 TCR-sequenced participants, respectively. Overall study outcomes, separate from this receptor: Most participants were white British and females outnumbered males, and the authors suggested that clonal diversity may have been underestimated. The 56-69-year group was small, and its depth increase did not reach significance, likely because of low power. Vaccine-associated CD4 TCRs spanned the whole spike protein, with dominant responses in regions 160-218 and 743-854. After two AZD1222 doses, spike-specific TCR breadth and depth were significantly higher than at day 0 and than in MenACWY recipients. Conclusions about previously exposed vaccinees are limited, since just a handful of AZD1222 recipients were seropositive for SARS-CoV-2 at baseline. Epitopes outside the regions mutated in the B.1.351 and B.1.1.7 variants were reportedly recognized by nearly half of the unique spike-specific TCRs. Because no samples from the day 14 peak response were available, repertoires could be characterized only after the peak T cell response.

As concerns this clone: What this receptor recognizes is not known. No clone much larger than this one lies a single base away; base qualities are absent.

Reading the label with the study, this specimen's time point is: baseline before first vaccination. The vaccinee samples were drawn from two UK trials, COV001 and COV002, one of which was a single-blind randomized controlled phase 2/3 trial testing AZD1222 (ChAdOx1 nCoV-19) in healthy adults. Trial participant PBMC samples were collected at day 0 and day 28 after the second dose for TCRbeta chain sequencing. The CDR3 regions of human TCRbeta chains were analyzed by immunosequencing. Regarding the original processing steps: TCRs in the repertoires were compared against a reference library of SARS-CoV-2-specific TCRs that had been generated with the MIRA antigen-specificity platform. Breadth meant the fraction of unique TCRs that were SARS-CoV-2-associated, whereas depth meant the fraction of total T cells that were SARS-CoV-2-associated. Each spike-specific TCR was assigned to its reactive spike region and to a CD4 or CD8 class using the MIRA data. Log10-transformed breadth and depth values were compared by one-way ANOVA with Sidak's multiple comparisons tests. Entries here come from immuneACCESS through TCRdb and include only in-frame sequences with V and J called. Some clones fail to appear in such tables; in the studies checked, an unresolved V gene covers under half of the shortfall, and the cause of the remainder is unknown. D and trimming come from the DNA, and the V and J calls and clone size come from that table. In this sample the table shows about 100,000 clones, around 89% of which occur a single time. The top ten clones comprise about 1.8% of the sample.

As encoded in the germline V gene, CDR1 is LGHNA while CDR2 is YNFKEQ. CDR3 length: 16 amino acids, cysteine to phenylalanine. Only the CDR3 DNA stays, 48 bases, in frame from base 1. Trimming costs V 4 bases and J 3 bases, and their ends lie 19 bases apart. The receptor comes from an adult in good health. The chain is assembled from TRBV4-2 and TRBJ2-7; TRBD2 is possibly the D segment (6 matching bases). Material: peripheral blood, obtained on day 0 of AZD1222 vaccination. The encoded CDR3 is CASSPQEGTAGYEQYF. The nucleotide sequence is given as TGTGCCAGCAGCCCACAAGAGGGTACAGCGGGCTACGAGCAGTACTTC.